The clone carrying this T cell receptor beta chain occurred once. What it binds is not known. This sample is part of a study of a mutant IDH1 vaccine in newly diagnosed glioma. Study summary: Once 4-6 weeks had passed after radiotherapy alone, vaccination started, or it started with temozolomide cycles.

CDR1 is MNHEY, CDR2 SVGAGI, per germline. The CDR3 spans 15 residues. Losses at the gene ends were 6 bases for V and 6 bases for J; bases not matched to a gene: 13. Profiled with immunoSEQ multiplex PCR; TCRdb holds only in-frame clones, not every one. This table holds 57,000 or so clones, more than 80% found once. This sample's time point: week 11, during vaccination. Doses comprised 300 ug of mutant IDH1 20-mer peptide each, plus topical imiquimod. The chain is built from TRBV6-5 and TRBJ2-7; TRBD1 agrees at 8 bases. The specimen comprised PBMCs, sampled from a glioma patient whose treatment included an IDH1 peptide vaccine. This clonotype was sampled from a man aged 30 to 39 with glioma. This chain's CDR3 is CASSAGTGRLGEQYF. The CDR3 DNA sequence: TGTGCCAGCAGCGCCGGGACAGGACGATTGGGCGAGCAGTACTTC.